This T cell receptor (beta chain) was identified during a study of CD8 T cells in ankylosing spondylitis (dated by TCRdb to 2016 to 2017). For the study in its entirety: The study profiled T cell receptor beta repertoires in healthy donors and ankylosing spondylitis patients to find disease-linked TCR variants. The full study cohort was made up of 25 ankylosing spondylitis patients and about a hundred healthy donors. Peripheral blood samples were taken, and synovial fluid was additionally collected from ankylosing spondylitis patients. Broader findings and caveats from the paper: The disease-linked clones were reported as significantly enriched in matched synovial fluid samples from ankylosing spondylitis patients. Some motif variants had previously been reported in the synovial fluid and blood of reactive arthritis patients, which suggests shared mechanisms of disease initiation. The disease-linked clones showed a CD8+ phenotype and occurred at relatively low frequencies in peripheral blood. Blood from ankylosing spondylitis patients appeared to be characterized by a TCR beta motif made up of under ten highly homologous amino acid variants.

This clonotype was recorded at least ten times. No antigen is known for it. No much larger clonotype is one base removed from it; base qualities were not supplied. Sequencer: Illumina HiSeq 2500. Quantitative 5'-RACE with molecular barcodes was used to prepare TCR beta libraries. Per the authors' processing: A new computational method based on a probabilistic model of VDJ rearrangement was used to identify disease-linked TCR variants. TCRdb trimmed public reads at Q25 via fastp, called clones via MiXCR and kept in-frame beta chains. Each CDR3 protein appears once, grouped with its most common genes and DNA. None of the V and J calls come from the authors' own analysis; TCRdb made them. The sample yields hundreds of thousands of distinct CDR3 sequences; roughly 17% were counted once. The ten largest clones add up to approximately 1% of the sample. This sequence was found in a male donor with ankylosing spondylitis. Material for sequencing was blood, either unsorted or a sorted T cell fraction (not recorded which).

This receptor has the CDR3 CASSQETGPYNEQFF. The DNA reads TGTGCCAGCAGCCAAGAGACAGGCCCCTACAATGAGCAGTTCTTC. Rearrangement joined TRBV3-1 to TRBJ2-1; the D gene is perhaps TRBD1, from 6 matching bases. Per the germline V gene (reference sequence), LGHDT is the CDR1 and YNNKEL is the CDR2. The junction carries 8 bases between V and J, which are trimmed by 0 bases and 2 bases respectively. From its cysteine to its phenylalanine, the CDR3 spans 15 amino acids. Only CDR3 DNA remains: 45 bases, in frame from the first base.